Detailed here is one T cell receptor (beta chain). Antigen specificity is unknown. These data are taken from a study of CD8+ T cells in alopecia areata. Findings of the study overall: There were many expanded lesional clones persisting in scalp and blood during tofacitinib. Normal skin's resident alphabeta T cells are sequenced alongside lesional scalp T cells.

Trimming cost V 6 bases and J 3 bases, with 18 bases left between them. Germline CDR1 and CDR2: MDHEN and SYDVKM. The CDR3 spans 15 residues. Documented treatment: oral pan-JAK inhibitor, 5-10 mg twice daily. Lesional scalp tissue (obtained by punch biopsy) and peripheral blood were collected from alopecia areata patients. Reverse transcription of extracted RNA yielded cDNA, which provided the sequencing template. Sequencing was performed with immunoSEQ multiplex PCR; in TCRdb, only in-frame clones are kept and a portion is missing. The sample yields 79,000 or so clones, around 60% seen once. This clonotype was sampled from a human donor with alopecia areata. The sequences come from CD8+ T cells sorted from blood, collected at week 24, from a patient treated with tofacitinib. The chain is built from TRBV28 and TRBJ2-7; D may match TRBD1 or TRBD2 (6 bases each). CDR3 region: CASSPPGGNRYEQYF. DNA of the CDR3: TGTGCCAGCAGCCCCCCCGGGGGCAACCGCTACGAGCAGTACTTC. Full variable domain (rest looked up from reference TRBV28 and TRBJ2-7): DVKVTQSSRYLVKRTGEKVFLECVQDMDHENMFWYRQDPGLGLRLIYFSYDVKMKEKGDIPEGYSVSREKKERFSLILESASTNQTSMYLCASSPPGGNRYEQYFGPGTRLTVT.